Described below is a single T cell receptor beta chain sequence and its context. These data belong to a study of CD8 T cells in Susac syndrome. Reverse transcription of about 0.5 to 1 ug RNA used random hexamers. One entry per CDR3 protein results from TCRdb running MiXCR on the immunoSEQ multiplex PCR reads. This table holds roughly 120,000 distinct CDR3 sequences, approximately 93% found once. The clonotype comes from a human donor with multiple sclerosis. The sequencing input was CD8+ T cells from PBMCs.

The CDR3 is CASSAGRATNEKLFF. Here the CDR3 DNA reads TGTGCCAGCAGCGCCGGACGGGCAACTAATGAAAAACTGTTTTTT. V is TRBV9 and J is TRBJ1-4; D unclear. This CDR3 spans 15 amino acids. From germline, CDR1 is SGDLS and CDR2 YYNGEE. V dropped 3 bases and J dropped 0 bases, with 9 bases sitting between them.